This TCR beta chain was observed in a study of beta chain features in type 1 diabetes. For the study at large: Examination of sorted cells across all samples involved 90 million to 120 million cells.

Trimming removed 0 bases from V and 8 bases from J, with 17 bases in between. The germline V gene has CDR1 SGHRS and CDR2 YFSETQ. CDR3 length equals 15 residues. A CD45RO/CCR7/CD25/CD127/CD95/CD27 panel sorted naive, central memory, regulatory and stem cell-like memory CD4+ cells. This clone was recorded a few times. Its antigen is still unknown. Sequenced material consisted of expressed TCRB transcripts (all of the isolated RNA was reverse transcribed). Sequencing was performed with immunoSEQ multiplex PCR; in TCRdb, only in-frame clones are kept and a portion is missing. The sample has some 240,000 clones, 9.5% to 13% seen once; the top ten hold roughly 1.4%. Study results and caveats: For patients, the naive, central memory and Treg TCRB repertoires appeared more alike than for healthy donors.

V and J are TRBV5-1 and TRBJ1-2, with D maybe TRBD1 (6 bases). The sequenced material came from central memory CD4+ T cells from blood. The TCR originated in a man aged 18 to 29 in good health. CDR3 in DNA: TGCGCCAGCAGCTTGGCCTCTGGCAGGGGCCAGGGCTACACCTTC. It encodes CASSLASGRGQGYTF.